The 18 T cell receptor beta chains below come from one sample, sequenced in a study of shared clonotypes between healthy human individuals. Clones were read by immunoSEQ multiplex PCR, and TCRdb kept only the in-frame ones, dropping some. The sample holds about 2.4 million clones, 80% to 95% seen once. Input material: naive CD4+ T cells from PBMCs. Sample subset: CD45RA+ positively selected. These receptors were obtained from a man between 18 and 29 years old in good health. Some clones in this sample may be carry-over from other donors' samples.

In regard to this clone: At the DNA level, this CDR3 is encoded by other sequences in the same sample as well. V usage is TRBV19 and J usage is TRBJ1-2, with no clear D. This CDR3 is 14 amino acids long. Trimming shortened V by 3 bases and J by 1 base, and 9 bases separated the two germline ends. CDR1 and CDR2 (germline): LNHDA, SQIVND (reference sequence). The DNA of the CDR3 is TGTGCCAGTAGTATTGTTGTGGGTAACTATGGCTACACCTTC. This encodes CASSIVVGNYGYTF.

The chain combines TRBV5-4 with TRBJ2-7; 9 nucleotides agree with TRBD1. CDR3 length: 15 amino acids. Germline V gene sequence: CDR1 SGHNT, CDR2 YYREEE (reference sequence). V shed 6 bases, J shed 1 base, and the junction held 8 bases outside the gene matches. Here the CDR3 reads CASTPPGQGSYEQYF. CDR3 coding DNA: TGTGCCAGCACCCCTCCGGGACAGGGTTCCTACGAGCAGTACTTC.

This chain links TRBV9 with TRBJ2-7, with TRBD2 matching over 11 bases. The CDR3 totals 17 residues. The J segment lost 0 bases and the V segment lost 4 bases, leaving 9 bases of the junction unmatched. Germline V gene lookup returns CDR1 SGDLS and CDR2 YYNGEE. The CDR3 coding sequence is TGTGCCAGCAGCCCACGGACTAGCGGGCCGAGCTCCTACGAGCAGTACTTC. This codes for CASSPRTSGPSSYEQYF. Based on the CDR3 plus reference TRBV9 and TRBJ2-7, the full variable domain is DSGVTQTPKHLITATGQRVTLRCSPRSGDLSVYWYQQSLDQGLQFLIQYYNGEERAKGNILERFSAQQFPDLHSELNLSSLELGDSALYFCASSPRTSGPSSYEQYFGPGTRLTVT.

This chain connects TRBV5-1 to TRBJ1-1, with D perhaps matching TRBD1 (5 bases). V lost 0 bases to trimming and J lost 10 bases, with 19 bases between them. The CDR3 has 15 amino acids. The V gene's germline CDR1 is SGHRS and CDR2 YFSETQ. The CDR3, as DNA: TGCGCCAGCAGCTTGGAAGGGACCTGGGGTTATGGAGCTTTCTTT. It is translated as CASSLEGTWGYGAFF. The whole variable domain, filled in from reference TRBV5-1 and TRBJ1-1, reads KAGVTQTPRYLIKTRGQQVTLSCSPISGHRSVSWYQQTPGQGLQFLFEYFSETQRNKGNFPGRFSGRQFSNSRSEMNVSTLELGDSALYLCASSLEGTWGYGAFFGQGTRLTVV.

The gene calls are TRBV5-4 and TRBJ2-5; D not resolved. Trimming took off 0 bases at V and 2 bases at J, with 11 bases between the two ends. The CDR3 is made up of 15 amino acids. From germline, CDR1 is SGHNT and CDR2 YYREEE (reference sequence). In DNA, the CDR3 is TGTGCCAGCAGCTTGGGCGTGAGCCAACAAGAGACCCAGTACTTC. Translating it yields CASSLGVSQQETQYF.

The rearrangement joins TRBV27 to TRBJ2-1; TRBD1 or TRBD2 may be the D gene (5 bases each). The germline V and J ends were trimmed by 0 bases and 3 bases, with 9 bases remaining between them. CDR1 and CDR2 from the germline V gene are MNHEY and SMNVEV (reference sequence). This CDR3 comprises 15 residues. CDR3 sequence reads: CASSLSRGVYNEQFF. The DNA for the CDR3 is TGTGCCAGCAGTTTATCGAGGGGTGTCTACAATGAGCAGTTCTTC.

J is TRBJ2-1 and V is TRBV14, with D possibly called TRBD1 or TRBD2 (5 bases each). V gave up 0 bases and J gave up 9 bases, with 15 bases separating them. The germline V gene encodes CDR1 SGHDN and CDR2 FVKESK. There are 15 residues in the CDR3. The CDR3: CASSQDPRGAREQFF. CDR3 nucleotide sequence: TGTGCCAGCAGCCAAGATCCTAGAGGGGCCCGTGAGCAGTTCTTC.

This chain joins TRBV27 and TRBJ2-7; TRBD1 aligns across 8 bases. The length of the CDR3 is 18 residues. Per the germline V gene, CDR1 is MNHEY and CDR2 is SMNVEV (reference sequence). With V trimmed by 0 bases and J by 5 bases, 15 bases remained unmatched. CDR3 in amino acids: CASSLSPTAGGYRDEQYF. Written as DNA, the CDR3 is TGTGCCAGCAGTTTATCTCCCACCGCAGGGGGCTATCGGGACGAGCAGTACTTC.

Of note for this clone: The junction departs from germline at one end; a sequencing error may be responsible. The sample carries other DNA sequences with the same CDR3. The chain is built from TRBV7-8 and TRBJ2-7, with 13 positions matching TRBD2. The CDR3 length is 16 residues. Germline V CDR1 and CDR2: SGHVS, FQNEAQ. The CDR3 reads CASSLTSGRAEGEQYF. As DNA, the CDR3 is TGCGCCAGCAGCTTAACTAGCGGGAGGGCCGAAGGGGAGCAGTACTTC. Full variable domain (remainder filled in from reference TRBV7-8 and TRBJ2-7): GAGVSQSPRYKVAKRGQDVALRCDPISGHVSLFWYQQALGQGPEFLTYFQNEAQLDKSGLPSDRFFAERPEGSVSTLKIQRTQQEDSAVYLCASSLTSGRAEGEQYFGPGTRLTVT.

This clone has a handful of counts. The chain recombines TRBV18 with TRBJ1-5; TRBD1 is a possible D gene (5 bases). CDR3 length equals 13 residues. CDR1 and CDR2 (germline): KGHSH, LQKENI. Trimming cost V 8 bases and J 3 bases, with 11 bases left between them. Here the CDR3 DNA reads TGTGCCAGCGCACAGGATTTCAATCAGCCCCAGCATTTT. It codes for CASAQDFNQPQHF.

The genes are TRBV2 and TRBJ2-3, with 11 positions matching TRBD2. Germline V lookup: CDR1 SNHLY, CDR2 FYNNEI. With V trimmed by 4 bases and J by 6 bases, 6 bases remained unmatched. CDR3 length equals 15 residues. CDR3 residues: CASSGGTSGGDTQYF. In DNA, the CDR3 is TGTGCCAGCAGTGGAGGGACTAGCGGTGGGGATACGCAGTATTTT.

The chain combines TRBV7-9 with TRBJ1-1; no definite D call. The CDR3 contains 13 residues. Germline V lookup: CDR1 SEHNR, CDR2 FQNEAQ (reference sequence). V was cut by 3 bases and J by 5 bases, with 10 bases left in between. CDR3 coding DNA: TGTGCCAGCAGCTTGGGGTTGCCGACTGAAGCTTTCTTT. Its protein is CASSLGLPTEAFF.

The DNA for the CDR3 is TGTGCCAGCAGGAACAGGGGCGAGCAGTACTTC. Translating gives CASRNRGEQYF. The V and J genes are TRBV27 and TRBJ2-7; TRBD1 matches at 7 bases. The germline gives CDR1 MNHEY, CDR2 SMNVEV (reference sequence). The CDR3 runs 11 residues. The V gene end was trimmed by 6 bases and the J gene end by 6 bases; junction bases not matched to a gene: 2.

The chain has TRBV9 and TRBJ1-1, with 8 bases fitting TRBD1. CDR1 and CDR2 (germline): SGDLS, YYNGEE. The CDR3 is 12 amino acids. Losses at the gene ends were 8 bases for V and 4 bases for J; bases not matched to a gene: 4. CDR3 residues: CASGTGGTEAFF. CDR3 DNA: TGTGCCAGTGGAACAGGGGGCACTGAAGCTTTCTTT.

The chain employs TRBV4-2 and TRBJ2-3; 8 nucleotides match TRBD2. V dropped 2 bases and J dropped 3; count of bases not matched to a gene: 10. Germline CDR1 and CDR2: LGHNA and YNFKEQ. The length of the CDR3 is 17 residues. The CDR3 here is CASSQTPAGAMTDTQYF. For the CDR3, the DNA is TGTGCCAGCAGCCAAACCCCAGCGGGAGCGATGACAGATACGCAGTATTTT.

The V and J genes are TRBV4-3 and TRBJ1-4, with TRBD1 matching 8 bases. The CDR3 has 17 residues. Germline V gene lookup returns CDR1 LGHNA and CDR2 YSLEER. V trimming: 0 bases; J trimming: 8 bases; junction bases outside the gene matches: 11. The CDR3 nucleotides read TGCGCCAGCAGCCAAGATCGGGCCGGGACAGGCGGGGAAAAACTGTTTTTT. Its translation: CASSQDRAGTGGEKLFF.

The CDR3 nucleotides are TGTGCCAGCAGCTGGCTGGTTGGATCCACAGATACGCAGTATTTT. This translates into CASSWLVGSTDTQYF. V usage is TRBV5-8 and J usage is TRBJ2-3; D call uncertain. V lost 3 bases to trimming and J lost 2 bases, with 13 bases between them. This CDR3 comprises 15 residues. The germline V gene has CDR1 SGHTS and CDR2 YDEGEE.

The chain carries TRBV5-1 and TRBJ2-2, with 12 bases identical to TRBD2. V lost 0 bases to trimming and J lost 5 bases; unmatched junction nucleotides: 11. Germline CDR1 SGHRS, CDR2 YFSETQ. The length of the CDR3 is 19 residues. The CDR3 sequence is CASSLDGRLAGAETGELFF. CDR3 DNA: TGCGCCAGCAGCTTGGATGGTCGACTAGCGGGAGCAGAAACCGGGGAGCTGTTTTTT.